These 31 T cell receptor beta chains were sequenced from one sample in a study of cytotoxic CD8 clonotypes in ibrutinib-treated CLL. Generated by immunoSEQ multiplex PCR, the TCRdb table keeps only in-frame clones and is missing some. The sample consists of approximately 320,000 clones, approximately 67% of them appearing once. This specimen consisted of PBMCs, obtained after 36 months of ibrutinib treatment. These TCRs come from a human donor with chronic lymphocytic leukemia.

This chain links TRBV5-6 with TRBJ2-7; unclear D gene. V lost 0 bases and J 6 bases, leaving 4 bases between the germline ends. Germline assignment: CDR1 SGHDT and CDR2 YYEEEE. The CDR3 consists of 11 residues. CDR3 sequence (DNA): TGTGCCAGCAGCTTGGTTGGCGAGCAGTACTTC. This gives the protein CASSLVGEQYF.

This clone occurred a few times. The chain joins TRBV11-1 to TRBJ2-1; 8 positions agree with TRBD1. This CDR3 spans 11 amino acids. Germline CDR1 SGHAT, CDR2 FQDESV (reference sequence). Trimming at V came to 5 bases and at J to 10 bases, leaving 1 base not matched to a gene. CDR3 sequence reads: CASSRDREQFF. In DNA form, the CDR3 reads TGTGCCAGCAGCAGGGACAGGGAGCAGTTCTTC. The full variable domain, with the rest looked up from reference TRBV11-1 and TRBJ2-1, is EAEVAQSPRYKITEKSQAVAFWCDPISGHATLYWYRQILGQGPELLVQFQDESVVDDSQLPKDRFSAERLKGVDSTLKIQPAELGDSAMYLCASSRDREQFFGPGTRLTVL.

The CDR3: CASSPTSGDHEQYF. The CDR3 bases are TGTGCCAGTAGTCCGACTAGCGGGGATCACGAGCAGTACTTC. The chain recombines TRBV19 with TRBJ2-7; 11 bases agree with TRBD2. CDR3 length: 14 amino acids. V lost 5 bases, J lost 5 bases, and 5 bases stayed unmatched. CDR1 and CDR2 (germline): LNHDA, SQIVND (reference sequence).

The V gene is TRBV7-9, the J gene TRBJ1-4, with 7 bases fitting TRBD1. Per the germline V gene, CDR1 is SEHNR and CDR2 is FQNEAQ (reference sequence). This CDR3 has 14 amino acids. Trimming at V came to 0 bases and at J to 5 bases, leaving 0 bases not matched to a gene. In nucleotides, the CDR3 is TGTGCCAGCAGCTTAGCACAGGGGAATGAAAAACTGTTTTTT. This encodes CASSLAQGNEKLFF.

This clone was recorded a few times. V and J are TRBV28 and TRBJ2-3; possible D gene TRBD1, 6 bases. The length of the CDR3 is 12 residues. Germline CDR1 MDHEN, CDR2 SYDVKM. V was shortened by 6 bases and J by 10 bases, with 14 bases between the two germline ends. The CDR3 nucleotides read TGTGCCAGCAGACCAGGACAGTTGGCGCAGTATTTT. Translated: CASRPGQLAQYF.

This sequence joins TRBV7-2 and TRBJ2-1; 7 bases are a match to TRBD2. The CDR3 contains 13 residues. Germline CDR1 SGHTA, CDR2 FQGNSA. Germline trimming cut 5 bases from V and 6 bases from J; bases unmatched to any gene: 4. The chain's CDR3 is CASSPRLANEQFF. The CDR3 coding sequence is TGTGCCAGCAGCCCAAGACTAGCCAATGAGCAGTTCTTC. The complete variable domain, with remaining parts taken from reference TRBV7-2 and TRBJ2-1, reads GAGVSQSPSNKVTEKGKDVELRCDPISGHTALYWYRQSLGQGLEFLIYFQGNSAPDKSGLPSDRFSAERTGGSVSTLTIQRTQQEDSAVYLCASSPRLANEQFFGPGTRLTVL.

This clone has just one count. V gene TRBV18 combines with J gene TRBJ1-3; the D gene is possibly TRBD1 (5 bases). The CDR3 has 16 amino acids. The germline gives CDR1 KGHSH, CDR2 LQKENI. Trimming pared 4 bases from V and 4 bases from J, leaving 17 bases between. CDR3 region: CASSQGQPAGGNTIYF. The DNA of the CDR3 is TGTGCCAGCTCACAGGGGCAGCCCGCGGGAGGAAACACCATATATTTT.

The chain is built from TRBV4-1 and TRBJ2-7, with D tentatively TRBD1 (6 bases). The length of the CDR3 is 15 residues. V was cut by 4 bases and J by 1 base, with 14 bases left in between. Germline-derived CDR1 and CDR2 are MGHRA and YSYEKL. The CDR3 DNA reads as TGCGCCAGCAGCCGAACCGGGACACAGTCCTACGAGCAGTACTTC. Translation gives CASSRTGTQSYEQYF.

This chain joins TRBV23-1 and TRBJ2-7; 10 bases fit TRBD1. TRBV23-1 is sorted into the ORF group, with uncertain function. This CDR3 comprises 16 residues. Trimming at V came to 4 bases and at J to 2 bases, leaving 8 bases not matched to a gene. In DNA, the CDR3 is TGCGCCAGCAGTCGCCCGGGACAGGGGCTTCCCTACGAGCAGTACTTC. This codes for CASSRPGQGLPYEQYF.

This chain uses TRBV4-1 with TRBJ1-6; a possible D gene is TRBD1 (5 bases). This CDR3 is built from 19 residues. The germline CDR1 and CDR2 sequences are MGHRA and YSYEKL. Trimming took off 3 bases at V and 0 bases at J, with 18 bases between the two ends. Here the CDR3 reads CASSQRGRTPSSYNSPLHF. The DNA for the CDR3 is TGCGCCAGCAGCCAGAGAGGCAGGACACCGAGCTCCTATAATTCACCCCTCCACTTT.

The gene calls are TRBV28 and TRBJ2-7; the D gene is possibly TRBD1 (5 bases). Trimming left V 7 bases short and J 3 bases short, with 16 bases between. CDR3 size: 14 residues. Germline values: CDR1 MDHEN, CDR2 SYDVKM. DNA of the CDR3: TGTGCCAGCAATGTCTGGGGCAGGGACTACGAGCAGTACTTC. This gives the protein CASNVWGRDYEQYF.

This chain links TRBV27 with TRBJ1-6, with D tentatively TRBD1 (5 bases). Germline V CDR1 and CDR2: MNHEY, SMNVEV (reference sequence). With 4 bases removed from V and 5 bases from J, the gap between germline ends came to 15 bases. The CDR3 extends over 16 amino acids. DNA for the CDR3: TGTGCCAGCAGTTCAAAAATGGGGCTGAATAATTCACCCCTCCACTTT. This translates into CASSSKMGLNNSPLHF.

This clone has just a few counts. The chain carries TRBV5-6 and TRBJ2-7, with D tentatively TRBD1 or TRBD2 (6 bases each). The CDR3 contains 15 residues. Trimming shortened V by 7 bases and J by 0 bases, and 17 bases separated the two germline ends. CDR1 is SGHDT and CDR2 is YYEEEE in the germline V gene. CDR3 sequence: CASYGGDTGSYEQYF. For the CDR3, the DNA is TGTGCCAGCTACGGCGGGGACACCGGCTCCTACGAGCAGTACTTC.

The V and J genes are TRBV18 and TRBJ2-7; 10 bases are shared with TRBD1. This CDR3 has 15 amino acids. Germline-derived CDR1 and CDR2 are KGHSH and LQKENI. The junction had 2 bases not matched to a gene; V was cut back by 3 bases and J by 0 bases. This CDR3 reads CASSPGQGNSYEQYF. The CDR3 DNA sequence: TGTGCCAGCTCACCGGGACAGGGGAACTCCTACGAGCAGTACTTC. The variable domain in full, completed from reference TRBV18 and TRBJ2-7, reads NAGVMQNPRHLVRRRGQEARLRCSPMKGHSHVYWYRQLPEEGLKFMVYLQKENIIDESGMPKERFSAEFPKEGPSILRIQQVVRGDSAAYFCASSPGQGNSYEQYFGPGTRLTVT.

V usage is TRBV5-6 and J usage is TRBJ2-4, with 10 bases aligning to TRBD2. V shed 5 bases and J 1 base; nucleotides not matched to a gene: 3. This CDR3 has 15 residues. The germline CDR1 and CDR2 sequences are SGHDT and YYEEEE. The CDR3 sequence is CASRQRGGAKNIQYF. CDR3 DNA sequence: TGTGCCAGCAGGCAGCGGGGGGGCGCCAAAAACATTCAGTACTTC.

J is TRBJ2-7 and V is TRBV11-1; the match to TRBD1 covers 7 bases. This CDR3 comprises 14 residues. CDR1 is SGHAT, CDR2 FQDESV, per germline (reference sequence). J lost 0 bases, V lost 5 bases, and 4 bases had no gene match. CDR3 DNA: TGTGCCAGCAGCCCGAGACAGGGCTCCTACGAGCAGTACTTC. Amino acid sequence: CASSPRQGSYEQYF. Variable domain in full (rest from reference TRBV11-1 and TRBJ2-7): EAEVAQSPRYKITEKSQAVAFWCDPISGHATLYWYRQILGQGPELLVQFQDESVVDDSQLPKDRFSAERLKGVDSTLKIQPAELGDSAMYLCASSPRQGSYEQYFGPGTRLTVT.

The gene calls are TRBV9 and TRBJ2-1; D gene unclear. Trimming left V 0 bases short and J 6 bases short, with 16 bases between. The CDR3 loop spans 16 amino acids. CDR1 is SGDLS and CDR2 is YYNGEE in the germline V gene. The CDR3 DNA reads TGTGCCAGCAGCGTAGATTTGTGGCCGAAGGGCAATGAGCAGTTCTTC. Residues: CASSVDLWPKGNEQFF.

This chain links TRBV6-4 with TRBJ2-3; 10 bases are shared with TRBD1. V lost 5 bases, J lost 3 bases, and 5 bases stayed unmatched. This CDR3 contains 15 residues. Per germline, CDR1 MRHNA and CDR2 SNTAGT. CDR3 protein: CASSPGQGYTDTQYF. CDR3 in DNA: TGTGCCAGCAGTCCGGGACAGGGGTATACAGATACGCAGTATTTT.

The V and J genes are TRBV29-1 and TRBJ2-7; D possibly corresponds to TRBD1 (7 bases). This CDR3 contains 13 residues. CDR1 is SQVTM, CDR2 ANQGSEA, per germline. The V and J ends lost 4 bases and 1 base respectively, with 11 bases between them. CDR3 region: CSVVTGTSYEQYF. The DNA of the CDR3 is TGCAGCGTTGTGACAGGGACTTCCTACGAGCAGTACTTC.

The chain links TRBV6-6 to TRBJ1-5; a possible D gene is TRBD1 (6 bases). Germline CDR1 MNHNY, CDR2 SVGAGI (reference sequence). The CDR3 runs to 13 residues. V lost 8 bases and J lost 5, with 13 bases in between. The CDR3: CASGWGPHQPQHF. CDR3 DNA sequence: TGTGCCAGCGGCTGGGGGCCCCATCAGCCCCAGCATTTT.

The chain couples TRBV5-1 to TRBJ2-5; TRBD1 matches 9 bases. With V trimmed by 5 bases and J by 7 bases, 12 bases remained unmatched. Germline values: CDR1 SGHRS, CDR2 YFSETQ. The CDR3 is 15 amino acids. CDR3 loop: CASRPGQGEGATQYF. The CDR3 DNA reads as TGCGCCAGCAGACCGGGACAGGGCGAGGGGGCGACCCAGTACTTC.

This sequence joins TRBV5-5 and TRBJ2-3, with D unclear. In germline, CDR1 is SGHKS, CDR2 YYEKEE (reference sequence). The CDR3 consists of 15 residues. V lost 5 bases and J lost 2, with 15 bases in between. CDR3 coding DNA: TGTGCCAGCAGTCTTAATCCCGGGCCCACAGATACGCAGTATTTT. It is translated as CASSLNPGPTDTQYF.

This clone was seen a few times. At the DNA level, this CDR3 is encoded by other sequences in the same sample as well. V gene TRBV28 combines with J gene TRBJ1-4; D unclear. The CDR3 totals 14 residues. Trimming took 2 bases from V and 0 from J, leaving 4 bases between them. The germline V gene encodes CDR1 MDHEN and CDR2 SYDVKM. The CDR3: CASSLRATNEKLFF. CDR3 nucleotide sequence: TGTGCCAGCAGTTTACGGGCAACTAATGAAAAACTGTTTTTT.

The gene calls are TRBV4-3 and TRBJ2-1, with 13 bases lining up with TRBD2. J was trimmed by 8 bases and V by 5 bases; bases with no gene match: 9. CDR3 size: 16 residues. CDR1 LGHNA and CDR2 YSLEER come from the germline V gene. The CDR3 sequence is CASSYSGTSGTYEQFF. The CDR3 DNA sequence: TGCGCCAGCAGCTATTCCGGGACTAGCGGGACCTATGAGCAGTTCTTC.

This chain joins TRBV5-4 and TRBJ1-2; the D is unclear. This CDR3 comprises 14 residues. Germline V CDR1 and CDR2: SGHNT, YYREEE (reference sequence). V lost 0 bases and J 8 bases, leaving 14 bases between the germline ends. CDR3 nucleotides: TGTGCCAGCAGCTTGGGGGCCATACTTGGGGGCTACACCTTC. It is translated as CASSLGAILGGYTF. Full variable domain (missing parts from reference TRBV5-4 and TRBJ1-2): ETGVTQSPTHLIKTRGQQVTLRCSSQSGHNTVSWYQQALGQGPQFIFQYYREEENGRGNFPPRFSGLQFPNYSSELNVNALELDDSALYLCASSLGAILGGYTFGSGTRLTVV.

The chain recombines TRBV13 with TRBJ2-3; unclear D gene. CDR3 length: 13 residues. The V end lost 6 bases, the J end lost 1 base, and 8 bases lay between the germline ends. The germline CDR1 and CDR2 sequences are PRHDT and FYEKMQ (reference sequence). CDR3 nucleotide sequence: TGTGCCAGCAGTTGGGAACGCACAGATACGCAGTATTTT. It specifies CASSWERTDTQYF.

This clone was detected a few times. The genes are TRBV5-1 and TRBJ2-7; 7 nucleotides line up with TRBD2. CDR1 and CDR2 (germline): SGHRS, YFSETQ. The V segment lost 9 bases and the J segment 0 bases; nucleotides outside the gene matches: 9. The CDR3 length is 14 residues. The CDR3 reads CATREGGSSYEQYF. DNA for the CDR3: TGCGCCACAAGGGAGGGAGGGAGCTCCTACGAGCAGTACTTC.

The J gene is TRBJ1-2, the V gene TRBV28, with 8 bases fitting TRBD1. From germline, CDR1 is MDHEN and CDR2 SYDVKM. This CDR3 has 13 amino acids. The V and J ends lost 8 bases and 2 bases, in that order; junction bases with no gene match: 4. The CDR3 DNA follows: TGTGCCAGCCGCTGGACAGGGAACTATGGCTACACCTTC. Translation: CASRWTGNYGYTF.

The genes are TRBV5-1 and TRBJ2-6; D gene unclear. The CDR3 consists of 13 residues. The germline V gene encodes CDR1 SGHRS and CDR2 YFSETQ. V dropped 5 bases and J dropped 1 base, with 4 bases sitting between them. CDR3 sequence: CASSPSGANVLTF. The DNA of the CDR3 is TGCGCCAGCAGTCCATCTGGGGCCAACGTCCTGACTTTC. The full variable domain, in which reference TRBV5-1 and TRBJ2-6 provide the parts outside the CDR3, is KAGVTQTPRYLIKTRGQQVTLSCSPISGHRSVSWYQQTPGQGLQFLFEYFSETQRNKGNFPGRFSGRQFSNSRSEMNVSTLELGDSALYLCASSPSGANVLTFGAGSRLTVL.

The chain employs TRBV18 and TRBJ1-2; D is unclear. V gave up 3 bases and J gave up 1 base, with 9 bases separating them. The CDR3 runs to 14 residues. Germline lookup yields CDR1 KGHSH and CDR2 LQKENI. CDR3 sequence (DNA): TGTGCCAGCTCACCCCTAGGCCTTAACTATGGCTACACCTTC. As protein: CASSPLGLNYGYTF.

This clone was observed a handful of times. The CDR3 reads CASRQGNYGYTF. In nucleotides, the CDR3 is TGTGCCAGCCGACAGGGGAACTATGGCTACACCTTC. This chain joins TRBV6-5 and TRBJ1-2, with 8 bases lining up with TRBD1. V trimming: 8 bases; J trimming: 2 bases; junction bases outside the gene matches: 1. Germline loops: CDR1 MNHEY, CDR2 SVGAGI. This CDR3 comprises 12 residues.